The sample holds many counts of the clone carrying this TCR beta chain. The antigen remains undetermined. The data are from a study of molecular identifiers for immune sequencing clone quantification. The wider study: The replicates split RNA from approximately 22,000 or 94,000 naive CD8 cells five ways and sequenced four.

TCRdb re-derived calls from the PCR reads in MiXCR, one entry per CDR3 protein. The sample contains some 320,000 distinct CDR3 sequences, over 20% of which appear only once. The authors sorted naive CD8 T cells as CD8+CD4-CCR7+CD45RA+. Deletions cut 4 bases from V and 6 bases from J, with 12 bases between. There are 13 residues in the CDR3. CDR1 is LNHDA and CDR2 is SQIVND in the germline V gene (reference sequence). Study results and limitations: Highly expanded clone sizes could be underestimated by identical TCR molecules that share a barcode.

The sequenced material came from naive CD8+ T cells from blood, with Jurkat cell RNA spiked in. The subset is: FACS-sorted CD8+CD4-CCR7+CD45RA+ naive T cells. The TCR comes from a human donor in good health. Some libraries in this study had Jurkat cell RNA spiked in. The chain recombines TRBV19 with TRBJ1-1, with a possible D match to TRBD1 (6 bases). CDR3 loop: CASSTTGFSEAFF. The CDR3 DNA reads TGTGCCAGTAGTACCACAGGGTTTTCTGAAGCTTTCTTT.